What follows are 13 T cell receptor beta chains derived from one specimen sequenced in a study of a mutant IDH1 vaccine in newly diagnosed glioma. Produced via immunoSEQ multiplex PCR; TCRdb's table is partial and in-frame only. The data show 45,000 to 65,000 clones, roughly 80% seen once. Time point specified: baseline, week 1 (first vaccination visit). Noted treatment: pre-vaccination baseline after standard-of-care therapy. Material: PBMCs, obtained from a glioma patient treated with radiotherapy, temozolomide or both. Source of these receptors: a man aged 18 to 30 with glioma.

The genes are TRBV5-1 and TRBJ2-7; 7 nucleotides match TRBD1. This CDR3 contains 15 residues. After removal of 2 bases from V and 3 bases from J, the junction contained 8 bases not matched to a gene. Germline CDR1 reads SGHRS; CDR2 reads YFSETQ. This CDR3 reads CASSLPGTANYEQYF. CDR3 in DNA: TGCGCCAGCAGCTTACCCGGGACAGCCAACTACGAGCAGTACTTC.

V is TRBV4-3 and J is TRBJ2-2; D is uncertain. V dropped 1 base and J dropped 2 bases, with 8 bases sitting between them. Per germline, CDR1 LGHNA and CDR2 YSLEER. The CDR3 length is 15 residues. This CDR3 reads CASSQGARNTGELFF. CDR3 in DNA: TGCGCCAGCAGCCAAGGAGCCAGAAACACCGGGGAGCTGTTTTTT.

CDR3 in DNA: TGTGCCAGCAGTACGGTTAGCAATCAGCCCCAGCATTTT. Translating it yields CASSTVSNQPQHF. The gene calls are TRBV25-1 and TRBJ1-5; unclear D gene. Trimming removed 5 bases from V and 0 bases from J, with 5 bases in between. Germline CDR1 reads MGHDK; CDR2 reads SYGVNS. The CDR3 sequence is 13 residues long.

This chain links TRBV29-1 with TRBJ2-2; possible D gene TRBD2, 5 bases. CDR3 length equals 15 residues. CDR1 is SQVTM, CDR2 ANQGSEA, per germline. V shed 6 bases and J shed 0 bases, with 14 bases lying between them. The CDR3 is CSVEIGVANTGELFF. CDR3 bases: TGCAGCGTGGAAATCGGGGTCGCGAACACCGGGGAGCTGTTTTTT.

CDR3 DNA: TGTGCCATCAGTGAAGGGGAGTCTAATGAAAAACTGTTTTTT. This gives the protein CAISEGESNEKLFF. This chain links TRBV10-3 with TRBJ1-4, with D perhaps matching TRBD1 (5 bases). Germline V gives CDR1 ENHRY, CDR2 SYGVKD. V lost 3 bases, J lost 3 bases, and 8 bases lay in between. CDR3 length: 14 residues.

The chain is built from TRBV7-3 and TRBJ2-6; 9 nucleotides align to TRBD1. Germline-derived CDR1 and CDR2 are SGHTA and FQGTGA. Trimming removed 6 bases from V and 3 bases from J; junction bases left unmatched: 9. The CDR3 is 17 residues long. This CDR3 is CASRADRGGFGANVLTF. The CDR3 DNA follows: TGTGCCAGCAGGGCGGACAGGGGAGGCTTTGGGGCCAACGTCCTGACTTTC.

The chain has TRBV14 and TRBJ1-1; D remains unclear. Trimming stripped 4 bases from V and 6 bases from J, with 9 bases between. CDR1 is SGHDN, CDR2 FVKESK, per germline. This CDR3 has 12 amino acids. The CDR3 region is CASSPLFAEAFF. The CDR3 nucleotides read TGTGCCAGCAGCCCCTTATTTGCTGAAGCTTTCTTT. Filled out from reference TRBV14 and TRBJ1-1, the complete variable domain reads EAGVTQFPSHSVIEKGQTVTLRCDPISGHDNLYWYRRVMGKEIKFLLHFVKESKQDESGMPNNRFLAERTGGTYSTLKVQPAELEDSGVYFCASSPLFAEAFFGQGTRLTVV.

The rearrangement joins TRBV27 to TRBJ2-7; tentatively, D is TRBD2 (5 bases). The CDR3 is made up of 15 amino acids. With 0 bases removed from V and 3 bases from J, the gap between germline ends came to 12 bases. Germline V gives CDR1 MNHEY, CDR2 SMNVEV (reference sequence). The CDR3 protein is CASSLSWRQVYEQYF. In DNA, the CDR3 is TGTGCCAGCAGTTTATCGTGGAGGCAAGTCTACGAGCAGTACTTC.

In its sample, this clone was seen a few times. The chain carries TRBV6-4 and TRBJ2-2; D uncertain. The CDR3 is 12 residues long. The V and J ends lost 3 bases and 2 bases respectively, with 1 base between them. Germline V gene sequence: CDR1 MRHNA, CDR2 SNTAGT. CDR3 sequence reads: CASSENTGELFF. CDR3 nucleotides: TGTGCCAGCAGTGAAAACACCGGGGAGCTGTTTTTT.

V and J are TRBV4-3 and TRBJ1-2; D unclear. CDR3 length: 14 residues. Between the trimmed V and J ends, which lost 4 bases and 7 bases, there was a span of 16 bases. Germline V gives CDR1 LGHNA, CDR2 YSLEER. CDR3: CASSLEQRTGGYTF. The CDR3 DNA reads TGCGCCAGCAGCCTTGAACAGAGAACGGGTGGCTACACCTTC.

The V and J genes are TRBV6-5 and TRBJ2-1; a weak D match, TRBD2 (6 bases). Germline assignment: CDR1 MNHEY and CDR2 SVGAGI. The CDR3 loop spans 14 amino acids. V lost 5 bases, J lost 9 bases, and 17 bases lay in between. The CDR3 here is CASSPLGRRGEQFF. CDR3 sequence (DNA): TGTGCCAGCAGTCCTCTCGGCCGGAGGGGTGAGCAGTTCTTC.

The V call is TRBV7-3, the J call TRBJ2-3, with D hard to call. V was cut by 6 bases and J by 3 bases, with 4 bases left in between. Germline assignment: CDR1 SGHTA and CDR2 FQGTGA. The CDR3 sequence is 11 residues long. The CDR3 spells CASRGTDTQYF. The DNA of the CDR3 is TGTGCCAGCAGGGGGACAGATACGCAGTATTTT.

The CDR3 DNA sequence: TGTGCCAGCTCACCTCGACAGGGTTCGGCTAACTATGGCTACACCTTC. Translation gives CASSPRQGSANYGYTF. V is TRBV18 and J is TRBJ1-2, with TRBD1 matching 7 bases. The CDR3 is 16 residues long. Germline CDR1 is KGHSH and CDR2 is LQKENI. V dropped 3 bases and J dropped 0; count of bases not matched to a gene: 7.